The clone carrying this T cell receptor beta chain was seen many times. The germline CDR1 and CDR2 sequences are DFQATT and SNEGSKA (reference sequence). Trimming removed 5 bases from V and 3 bases from J, with 10 bases in between. The CDR3 is 13 amino acids. These data belong to a study of T cells in Graves' hyperthyroidism and ophthalmopathy. TCR beta CDR3 region amplification was performed from RNA transcripts. HTBI primers were employed in a first-round RT-PCR of the TCR CDR3. TCRdb independently ran MiXCR on the multiplex PCR reads; one entry per CDR3 protein. The sample records a few hundred thousand distinct CDR3 sequences, about half being singletons.

V gene TRBV20-1 combines with J gene TRBJ2-2; no definite D call. Material for sequencing was peripheral blood or thyroid tissue (not recorded which). This TCR derives from an adult woman with Graves' disease, either hyperthyroidism or ophthalmopathy (not recorded which). The CDR3 loop is CSAPQHDTGELFF. The DNA of the CDR3 is TGCAGTGCTCCGCAGCACGACACCGGGGAGCTGTTTTTT.